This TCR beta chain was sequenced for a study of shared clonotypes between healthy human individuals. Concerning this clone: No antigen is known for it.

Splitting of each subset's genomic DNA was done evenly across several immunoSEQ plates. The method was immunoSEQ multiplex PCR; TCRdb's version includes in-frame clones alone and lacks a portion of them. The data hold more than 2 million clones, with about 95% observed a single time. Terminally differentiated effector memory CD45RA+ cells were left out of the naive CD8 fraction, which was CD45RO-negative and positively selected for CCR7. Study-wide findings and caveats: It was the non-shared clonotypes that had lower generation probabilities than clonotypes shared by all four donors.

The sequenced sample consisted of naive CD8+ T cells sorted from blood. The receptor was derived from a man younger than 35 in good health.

CDR3 sequence (DNA): TGTGCCAGCAGTTACGGGCCACAGGGAGTGTATGGCTACACCTTC. Translation gives CASSYGPQGVYGYTF. The rearrangement joins TRBV6-5 to TRBJ1-2, with a tentative D call TRBD1 (6 bases). The length of the CDR3 is 15 residues. Germline V gives CDR1 MNHEY, CDR2 SVGAGI. V was trimmed by 2 bases and J by 5 bases, leaving 15 bases between them.